A selection of T cell receptor beta chains follows, all from one sample in a study of CD8 T cells in Susac syndrome. One entry per CDR3 protein, called by TCRdb with MiXCR from the immunoSEQ multiplex PCR reads. The sample includes 200,000 or so distinct CDR3 sequences, about 95% of them seen just once. Sequencing was performed on CD4+ T cells from PBMCs. These receptors originate from a human donor with multiple sclerosis. Both conserved end residues are part of each CDR3. A D gene is named only where the DNA matches it firmly. Where a row states a size, it is once, few, many or the class of an expanded clone; other rows omit it.

v_call	d_call	j_call	clone_size	cdr3_nt	cdr3_aa
TRBV14	TRBD1	TRBJ1-1	.	TGTGCCAGCAGCCAATATGGGACAGTTGAAGCTTTCTTT	CASSQYGTVEAFF
TRBV28	TRBD1	TRBJ1-2	.	TGTGCCAGCAGTACAGGGGGAGAGAACTATGGCTACACCTTC	CASSTGGENYGYTF
TRBV5-1	.	TRBJ1-2	.	TGCGCCAGCAGCTTGAGCCCGGGAGGTGTCGGCTACACCTTC	CASSLSPGGVGYTF
TRBV7-9	.	TRBJ2-2	.	TGTGCCAGCAGCTTAGACCCCTACACCGGGGAGCTGTTTTTT	CASSLDPYTGELFF
TRBV5-1	TRBD2	TRBJ2-1	.	TGCGCCAGCAGCTTGGATGCGGGGGGCAATGAGCAGTTCTTC	CASSLDAGGNEQFF
TRBV24-1	TRBD2	TRBJ2-1	.	TGTGCCACCTCAACCTCCGGGACTAGCGGCAATGAGCAGTTCTTC	CATSTSGTSGNEQFF
TRBV5-1	.	TRBJ2-5	.	TGCGCCAGCAGCTTGGCCGGGACACCTCAAGAGACCCAGTACTTC	CASSLAGTPQETQYF
TRBV30	.	TRBJ1-1	once	TGTGCCTGGAGTGTAATGTCCGAAGGAGCTTTCTTT	CAWSVMSEGAFF
TRBV30	.	TRBJ1-1	once	TGTGCCTGGAGAACAGGGAGTGGCACTGAAGCTTTCTTT	CAWRTGSGTEAFF
TRBV29-1	.	TRBJ2-3	.	TGCAGCGTTCGCCAGACTAGAGCTAGCACAGATACGCAGTATTTT	CSVRQTRASTDTQYF
TRBV9	.	TRBJ2-3	.	TGTGCCAGCAGCGTAGTCGGCGGGTCCACAGATACGCAGTATTTT	CASSVVGGSTDTQYF
TRBV27	.	TRBJ1-1	.	TGTGCCAGCAGTTTAAGAGAGTACACTGAAGCTTTCTTT	CASSLREYTEAFF
TRBV5-1	.	TRBJ2-4	.	TGCGCCAGCAGCTTGGCTGTTGATGGTGACATTCAGTACTTC	CASSLAVDGDIQYF
TRBV30	TRBD1	TRBJ2-3	.	TGTGCCTGGAGAGCGATTCTAGGACAGGGTGTAACAGATACGCAGTATTTT	CAWRAILGQGVTDTQYF
TRBV5-1	TRBD2	TRBJ2-5	.	TGCGCCAGCAGCTCGGGGACTAACCAAGAGACCCAGTACTTC	CASSSGTNQETQYF
TRBV30	.	TRBJ2-4	few	TGTGCCTGGAGTGTACTCCGGAGAGGAGCCAAAAACATTCAGTACTTC	CAWSVLRRGAKNIQYF
TRBV7-9	.	TRBJ1-5	.	TGTGCCAGCAGCAACGGGAGGGATCAGCCCCAGCATTTT	CASSNGRDQPQHF
TRBV28	.	TRBJ2-7	.	TGTGCCAGCAGTTGGAGCTCCTACGAGCAGTACTTC	CASSWSSYEQYF
TRBV11-3	.	TRBJ2-3	.	TGTGCCAGTGGACAGAGCACAGATACGCAGTATTTT	CASGQSTDTQYF
TRBV15	.	TRBJ2-7	.	TGTGCCACCAGCAGAGTCGGGGGAACCTCCTACGAGCAGTACTTC	CATSRVGGTSYEQYF
TRBV5-1	TRBD1	TRBJ2-7	.	TGCGCCAGCAGCTATTCCGGGACAGGATCCTACGAGCAGTACTTC	CASSYSGTGSYEQYF
TRBV2	TRBD1	TRBJ1-1	.	TGTGCCAGCAGTGAACAGGGGGTAGAAGCTTTCTTT	CASSEQGVEAFF
TRBV6-6	.	TRBJ1-1	.	TGTGCCAGCAGTTGGGCCTACACTGAAGCTTTCTTT	CASSWAYTEAFF
TRBV18	.	TRBJ2-4	.	TGTGCCAGCTCTTTCCCCGGGACCAAAAACATTCAGTACTTC	CASSFPGTKNIQYF
TRBV20-1	.	TRBJ2-3	.	TGCAGTGCTAGCCCCACGGGGACTGGCACAGATACGCAGTATTTT	CSASPTGTGTDTQYF
TRBV20-1	TRBD1	TRBJ1-4	.	TGCAGTGCTCTAGAGGGGGATCAGGACAGGGACGATGAAAAACTGTTTTTT	CSALEGDQDRDDEKLFF
TRBV20-1	.	TRBJ1-3	once	TGCAGTGCTAGTAACTTGGGAAACACCATATATTTT	CSASNLGNTIYF
TRBV5-6	.	TRBJ2-5	.	TGTGCCAGCAGCGGGGCAGGGAGAGGAGAGACCCAGTACTTC	CASSGAGRGETQYF
TRBV20-1	.	TRBJ2-3	.	TGCAGTGCCATACCACTCCAGGAGGTTAGCACAGATACGCAGTATTTT	CSAIPLQEVSTDTQYF
TRBV30	.	TRBJ1-2	.	TGTGCCTGCAGGGTCGGCGGCTACACCTTC	CACRVGGYTF
TRBV18	.	TRBJ1-1	.	TGTGCCAGCTCACCACAGGGGTCGGGGACTGAAGCTTTCTTT	CASSPQGSGTEAFF
TRBV30	.	TRBJ1-2	.	TGTGCCTGGAGGCGGGCCGGCTATGGCTACACCTTC	CAWRRAGYGYTF
TRBV6-2/TRBV6-3	.	TRBJ2-7	.	TGTGCCAGCACCTACAAGGTATCTGGCGAGCAGTACTTC	CASTYKVSGEQYF
TRBV20-1	.	TRBJ2-3	.	TGCAGTGCCAAGGACTCCCCCTCAGATACGCAGTATTTT	CSAKDSPSDTQYF
TRBV5-1	.	TRBJ1-1	.	TGCGCCAGCAGCTTGGGGGTGAGGAACACTGAAGCTTTCTTT	CASSLGVRNTEAFF
TRBV20-1	.	TRBJ2-3	.	TGCAGTGCTAGAGACGGGCGTTCCGCAGATACGCAGTATTTT	CSARDGRSADTQYF
TRBV7-2	.	TRBJ1-2	.	TGTGCCAGCAGCCCCCAGGAGGTTGGCTACACCTTC	CASSPQEVGYTF
TRBV5-6	.	TRBJ1-5	.	TGTGCCAGCAGCCTTAGGGGGGGAACACGGCAGCCCCAGCATTTT	CASSLRGGTRQPQHF
TRBV20-1	.	TRBJ2-7	.	TGCAGTGCCCTCCGGAAGGGGTGGGACCTGTACTTC	CSALRKGWDLYF
TRBV19	.	TRBJ2-2	.	TGTGCCAGTAGTATCAGGGACACCGGGGAGCTGTTTTTT	CASSIRDTGELFF
TRBV6-5	.	TRBJ2-1	.	TGTGCCAGCAGTTACGCCCCGGGGAATGAGCAGTTCTTC	CASSYAPGNEQFF